The clone carrying this T cell receptor beta chain is a singleton in its sample. Its antigen is not identified. This specimen belongs to a study of EBV T-cell therapy then PD-1 blockade in nasopharyngeal carcinoma. Treatment: AdE1-LMPpoly-expanded autologous EBV-specific T-cell therapy followed by anti-PD-1 nivolumab. Clones were read by immunoSEQ multiplex PCR, and TCRdb kept only the in-frame ones, dropping some. This table has about 20,000 clones, approximately 80% appearing once. The germline V gene has CDR1 SGHTA and CDR2 FQGNSA. The CDR3 spans 12 residues. Trimming cost V 5 bases and J 4 bases, with 5 bases left between them.

This clonotype was obtained from a man aged 35-49 years with nasopharyngeal carcinoma. The sample was CD8+ T cells from blood, taken at day -245 from a patient whose treatment included autologous EBV-specific T cells and nivolumab. This rearrangement joins TRBV7-2 to TRBJ2-2; D is unresolved. CDR3 DNA: TGTGCCAGCAGCCCCTCCACCGGGGAGCTGTTTTTT. Encoded protein: CASSPSTGELFF. The entire variable domain, with the rest obtained from reference TRBV7-2 and TRBJ2-2, is as follows: GAGVSQSPSNKVTEKGKDVELRCDPISGHTALYWYRQSLGQGLEFLIYFQGNSAPDKSGLPSDRFSAERTGGSVSTLTIQRTQQEDSAVYLCASSPSTGELFFGEGSRLTVL.